This is a list of T cell receptor beta chains from one sample in a study of shared clonotypes between healthy human individuals. The table came from immunoSEQ multiplex PCR; TCRdb's copy has only in-frame clones and leaves some out. The sample contains roughly 2 million clones, approximately 96% of which appear only once. Sample: naive CD4+ T cells sorted from blood. The source is a man between 18 and 29 years old in good health. The CDR3 runs from the conserved cysteine through the conserved F or W. D genes are given only for firm matches.

j_gene,v_gene,d_gene,CDR3aa,CDR3nt
TRBJ1-3,TRBV9,TRBD1,CASSVGRGLDGNTIYF,TGTGCCAGCAGCGTGGGGAGGGGGCTGGACGGAAACACCATATATTTT
TRBJ2-3,TRBV5-4,-,CASSSGLLLGTDTQYF,TGTGCCAGCAGCTCCGGACTTCTTTTGGGCACAGATACGCAGTATTTT
TRBJ2-7,TRBV4-3,-,CASSQDRMPDPQYF,TGCGCCAGCAGCCAAGATCGAATGCCAGACCCGCAGTACTTC
TRBJ1-4,TRBV7-9,-,CASSLGTPVGEKLFF,TGTGCCAGCAGCTTAGGGACCCCCGTGGGGGAAAAACTGTTTTTT
TRBJ1-1,TRBV4-1,TRBD1,CASSRGDRGNTEAFF,TGCGCCAGCAGCCGCGGGGACAGGGGGAACACTGAAGCTTTCTTT
TRBJ2-2,TRBV7-2,-,CASSPRPNPGRRYTGELFF,TGTGCCAGCAGCCCCAGGCCCAACCCGGGCAGGCGATACACCGGGGAGCTGTTTTTT
TRBJ2-2,TRBV30,-,CAWSPGAGELFF,TGTGCCTGGTCCCCCGGGGCAGGGGAGCTGTTTTTT
TRBJ2-7,TRBV25-1,TRBD2,CASSETSGAYEQYF,TGTGCCAGCAGTGAGACTAGCGGGGCCTACGAGCAGTACTTC
TRBJ2-7,TRBV19,-,CASSIGSVNGEQYF,TGTGCCAGTAGTATTGGCTCTGTCAACGGGGAGCAGTACTTC
TRBJ2-7,TRBV19,-,CASSIGGGGGYEQYF,TGTGCCAGTAGTATTGGCGGCGGAGGGGGCTACGAGCAGTACTTC
TRBJ1-1,TRBV2,TRBD1,CASSGQGYTEAFF,TGTGCCAGCTCGGGACAGGGCTACACTGAAGCTTTCTTT
TRBJ2-3,TRBV5-6,TRBD2,CASSLEGLAGTDTQYF,TGTGCCAGCAGCTTGGAGGGACTAGCGGGCACAGATACGCAGTATTTT
TRBJ2-7,TRBV7-2,TRBD2,CASSSERVAGGTYEQYF,TGTGCCAGCAGCTCAGAAAGGGTAGCGGGAGGGACCTACGAGCAGTACTTC
TRBJ1-2,TRBV6-5,-,CASGRGPSGYTF,TGTGCCAGCGGGAGAGGCCCTAGTGGCTACACCTTC
TRBJ1-3,TRBV15,-,CATSRDGNRDTIYF,TGTGCCACCAGCAGAGATGGGAACAGGGACACCATATATTTT
TRBJ2-7,TRBV6-5,TRBD1,CASSYRDREPYEQYF,TGTGCCAGCAGCTATCGGGACAGGGAACCCTACGAGCAGTACTTC
TRBJ1-6,TRBV1,-,CTSSQHSKGVYNSPLHF,TGCACCAGCAGTCAGCACAGCAAGGGCGTTTATAATTCACCCCTCCACTTT
TRBJ2-2,TRBV6-6,TRBD2,CASNLAGVVGELFF,TGTGCCAGCAACTTAGCGGGAGTGGTCGGGGAGCTGTTTTTT
TRBJ1-1,TRBV27,-,CASSHLGQMEGANTEAFF,TGTGCCAGCAGTCACCTCGGGCAGATGGAGGGAGCGAACACTGAAGCTTTCTTT
TRBJ1-3,TRBV7-8,-,CASSQTGLFPGNTIYF,TGTGCCAGCAGCCAGACGGGACTTTTTCCTGGAAACACCATATATTTT
TRBJ2-1,TRBV28,-,CASSLNGRGNEQFF,TGTGCCAGCAGTTTAAACGGGAGAGGCAATGAGCAGTTCTTC
TRBJ2-2,TRBV28,TRBD2,CASSVLAGPNTGELFF,TGTGCCAGCAGCGTACTAGCGGGGCCGAACACCGGGGAGCTGTTTTTT
TRBJ2-3,TRBV6-5,-,CASSRWTSSTDTQYF,TGTGCCAGCAGCCGATGGACTTCTAGCACAGATACGCAGTATTTT
TRBJ2-5,TRBV27,-,CASSSGRLEGTQYF,TGTGCCAGCAGTTCGGGACGATTAGAGGGGACCCAGTACTTC
TRBJ2-2,TRBV5-1,-,CASSLVPGNTGELFF,TGCGCCAGCAGCTTGGTTCCGGGGAACACCGGGGAGCTGTTTTTT
TRBJ2-3,TRBV7-2,-,CASSFASDTQYF,TGTGCCAGCAGCTTCGCTTCAGATACGCAGTATTTT
TRBJ2-3,TRBV25-1,-,CASSRQVPSSTDTQYF,TGTGCCAGCAGTAGACAGGTACCTAGCAGCACAGATACGCAGTATTTT
TRBJ1-5,TRBV29-1,TRBD1,CSVRGGGNQPQHF,TGCAGCGTGAGAGGGGGCGGCAATCAGCCCCAGCATTTT
TRBJ1-4,TRBV19,-,CASRADSSNEKLFF,TGTGCCAGTAGAGCGGACAGCAGTAATGAAAAACTGTTTTTT
TRBJ2-1,TRBV30,-,CAWNSGRSYNEQFF,TGTGCCTGGAATAGCGGCCGATCCTACAATGAGCAGTTCTTC
TRBJ2-4,TRBV6-1,-,CASSEGVAKNIQYF,TGTGCCAGCAGTGAGGGCGTAGCCAAAAACATTCAGTACTTC
TRBJ2-7,TRBV5-6,TRBD2,CASSPSTSGGRSYEQYF,TGTGCCAGCAGCCCTTCGACTAGCGGGGGTCGCTCCTACGAGCAGTACTTC